This entry features one T cell receptor beta chain sequence. Its specificity is unknown. This sample stems from a study of cytomegalovirus exposure and HLA in healthy donors. Study-wide points: Most sequenced TCRs were rare (though some public TCRs occurred in many donors).

The CDR3 consists of 16 residues. Germline lookup yields CDR1 GTSNPN and CDR2 SVGIG (reference sequence). V dropped 5 bases and J dropped 3; count of bases not matched to a gene: 14. PCR primers comprised 60 Vbeta and 13 Jbeta primers. Profiling relied on immunoSEQ multiplex PCR, and the TCRdb table lists in-frame clones only, not all of them. Of 170,000 or so clones in the sample, under 80% were seen once. The genes are TRBV30 and TRBJ2-7, with 9 bases fitting TRBD1. Source material: PBMCs. The origin of this receptor is a woman aged 50 to 60 in good health and CMV-seropositive. This CDR3 is CAWAPSPGTGIYEQYF. The CDR3 DNA is TGTGCCTGGGCCCCAAGCCCCGGGACAGGGATCTACGAGCAGTACTTC.